The clone carrying this T cell receptor beta chain appeared a few times. As yet, its antigen is unknown. The data are from a study of shared clonotypes between healthy human individuals. Overall study results and limits: On the whole, naive subsets had larger estimated richness than memory subsets had. Collection of samples was limited to blood; tissue repertoires likely differ.

For sorted subsets, about 190 ng DNA per replicate equaled roughly 29,000 T cell genomes. Assay: immunoSEQ multiplex PCR; the TCRdb copy retains only in-frame clones and omits some. The table records 2.3 million or so clones, over 90% of them present only once. Subsets obtained from CD4+ cells comprised CD45RA+ naive and CD45RA-negative memory cells. Per the germline V gene, CDR1 is MNHGY and CDR2 is SVAAGI. The ends were cut back, 8 bases at V and 4 bases at J, with 0 bases in the middle. The CDR3 loop spans 8 amino acids. The genes are TRBV6-9 and TRBJ2-7, with D unresolved. Sequences were obtained from naive CD4+ T cells from PBMCs. Described subset: CD45RA+ positively selected. This clonotype was sampled from a man between 18 and 35 years old in good health. Some clones in this sample may be carry-over from other donors' samples. The CDR3 spells CASYEQYF. In DNA, the CDR3 is TGTGCCAGCTACGAGCAGTACTTC.